This T cell receptor (beta chain) originates from a study of T cells in Graves' hyperthyroidism and ophthalmopathy. Whole-study results and caveats: Ophthalmopathy and stable hyperthyroidism were separated by a 13 V-J model.

CDR3 size: 14 residues. The ends were cut back, 6 bases at V and 2 bases at J, with 14 bases in the middle. The V gene's germline CDR1 is SGHTA and CDR2 FQGNSA. Thyroid ultrasound and orbital computed tomography, with clinical symptoms and serum thyroxine and TRAb, informed diagnoses. The sample of blood was obtained at first hyperthyroidism diagnosis (before any ophthalmopathy symptoms). The source of the PBMCs was over 8.5 ml of fresh peripheral blood. This clonotype was recorded many times. The target antigen is unknown. Researchers took RNA transcripts and amplified the TCR beta CDR3 regions from them. During a first-round RT-PCR of the TCR CDR3, the HTBI primer set was used. Each CDR3 protein is one row after TCRdb ran MiXCR on the multiplex PCR reads. The data contain hundreds of thousands of distinct CDR3 sequences, 15% to 19% of them seen just once; the ten biggest clones take up 28%.

What was sequenced was blood. The clonotype was recovered from a woman aged 18 to 35 with Graves' hyperthyroidism that later progressed to Graves' ophthalmopathy. The chain links TRBV7-2 to TRBJ2-7; D perhaps matches TRBD1 (6 bases). DNA for the CDR3: TGTGCCAGCAGTTTCGCTTCAGGGGCCTACGAGCAGTACTTC. Translating it yields CASSFASGAYEQYF.